This T cell receptor beta chain stems from a study of shared clonotypes between healthy human individuals. Study background: A couple of women and a few men aged 18 to 49 made up the donors.

The V gene lost 10 bases and the J gene lost 2 bases, with 10 bases spanning the gap. The germline V gene encodes CDR1 SNHLY and CDR2 FYNNEI. This CDR3 has 12 amino acids. Details on this clone: Its antigen remains unknown.

Libraries were prepared by immunoSEQ multiplex PCR; TCRdb keeps only in-frame clonotypes and omits some of them. The sample consists of 950,000 to 1,100,000 clones, 75% to 85% of them appearing once. Findings and caveats of the study: In a handful of donors, about 5% of naive CD4 clonotypes appeared in common. Clonotype sharing among the donors was expected to vary with sequencing depth. Compared with clonotypes that all four donors shared, non-shared clonotypes had lower generation probabilities.

The chain is built from TRBV2 and TRBJ2-3; D is uncertain. This clonotype was sampled from a man aged 18 to 30 in good health. Some clones in this sample may be carry-over from other donors' samples. The sequenced material came from memory CD4+ T cells from PBMCs. Subset given: CD45RA-negative fraction. In DNA, the CDR3 is TGTGCCACGACACCGCTCACAGATACGCAGTATTTT. Translating gives CATTPLTDTQYF.